Shown below are 22 T cell receptor beta chains from a single sample sequenced in a study of T-cell reconstitution after alpha-beta-depleted transplantation in children. Unique molecular identifiers were incorporated during preparation of the TCRbeta library. TCRdb reprocessed the PCR reads with MiXCR, giving one entry per CDR3 protein. The repertoire has roughly 200,000 distinct CDR3 sequences, approximately 7% of them found once; the top ten carry approximately 5.7%. This material consisted of PBMCs, taken before TCRalphabeta/CD19-depleted stem cell transplant. These receptors originate from a boy aged 2 to 10 with acute lymphoblastic leukemia, due to receive a stem cell transplant.

The CDR3 DNA sequence: TGTGCCAGCAGCTTGGTGTCTCGGAAACGACCGTTTGAAGCTTTCTTT. It is translated as CASSLVSRKRPFEAFF. The V and J genes are TRBV5-5 and TRBJ1-1; D ambiguous. CDR3 size: 16 residues. With 0 bases removed from V and 7 bases from J, the gap between germline ends came to 19 bases. Looked up from germline, CDR1 is SGHKS and CDR2 is YYEKEE (reference sequence).

This clonotype was seen repeatedly, ten times or more. This sequence joins TRBV29-1 and TRBJ2-2; the match to TRBD2 covers 12 bases. This CDR3 has 15 residues. The germline V gene encodes CDR1 SQVTM and CDR2 ANQGSEA. V lost 6 bases and J lost 6; bases outside the gene matches: 8. DNA of the CDR3: TGCAGCGTGACTAGCGGGAGTGTAGTGTCCGGGGAGCTGTTTTTT. Translating gives CSVTSGSVVSGELFF.

V and J are TRBV28 and TRBJ2-3; D tentatively reads TRBD1 or TRBD2 (6 bases each). CDR3 length equals 16 residues. Germline CDR1 is MDHEN and CDR2 is SYDVKM. The V gene lost 6 bases and the J gene lost 1 base, with 17 bases spanning the gap. The CDR3 DNA follows: TGTGCCAGCAGGGGGGGCGGGGCAGGGGGCACAGATACGCAGTATTTT. Its translation is CASRGGGAGGTDTQYF.

In this sample, this clonotype turned up a few times. This chain links TRBV4-2 with TRBJ1-2; D may be TRBD1 (6 bases). Germline CDR1 reads LGHNA; CDR2 reads YNFKEQ. Trimming cost V 4 bases and J 2 bases, with 20 bases left between them. This CDR3 is 17 amino acids long. CDR3 protein: CASSRNIERTANYGYTF. The CDR3 nucleotides read TGTGCCAGCAGCCGTAACATAGAAAGGACAGCCAACTATGGCTACACCTTC.

Many counts were recorded for this clonotype. This chain connects TRBV7-2 to TRBJ1-1; D gene uncertain. Trimming pared 0 bases from V and 8 bases from J, leaving 13 bases between. This CDR3 is 14 amino acids long. The germline CDR1 and CDR2 sequences are SGHTA and FQGNSA. In DNA, the CDR3 is TGTGCCAGCAGCTTAGCGGGGATGGGCGAAGAAGCTTTCTTT. Protein: CASSLAGMGEEAFF.

The chain recombines TRBV28 with TRBJ1-1; tentative D call: TRBD1 (6 bases). Trimming cost V 3 bases and J 1 base, with 12 bases left between them. The CDR3 extends over 15 amino acids. The V gene's germline CDR1 is MDHEN and CDR2 SYDVKM. This chain's CDR3 is CASSLGRGANTEAFF. CDR3 DNA sequence: TGTGCCAGCAGTTTGGGCAGGGGCGCGAACACTGAAGCTTTCTTT.

There are many counts of this clonotype. The chain employs TRBV29-1 and TRBJ2-1; TRBD2 aligns across 9 bases. CDR3 length: 16 residues. With V trimmed by 1 base and J by 0 bases, 4 bases remained unmatched. Germline V gene lookup returns CDR1 SQVTM and CDR2 ANQGSEA. Here the CDR3 DNA reads TGCAGCGTTGAAGGTTCGACTAGCGGCTCCTACAATGAGCAGTTCTTC. Residues: CSVEGSTSGSYNEQFF.

The chain employs TRBV20-1 and TRBJ2-3; D gene unclear. CDR1 is DFQATT and CDR2 is SNEGSKA in the germline V gene (reference sequence). This CDR3 contains 13 residues. The ends were cut back, 5 bases at V and 9 bases at J, with 18 bases in the middle. The CDR3 sequence: CSAQSSLDLTQYF. CDR3 DNA: TGCAGTGCTCAAAGCTCCCTAGACCTGACGCAGTATTTT.

This clonotype was detected ten times or more. V is TRBV25-1 and J is TRBJ2-7, with TRBD1 matching over 7 bases. Germline lookup yields CDR1 MGHDK and CDR2 SYGVNS. Trimming cost V 6 bases and J 3 bases; bases outside gene matches: 8. This CDR3 is 14 amino acids long. In DNA, the CDR3 is TGTGCCAGCAGCGCAAAGGGACAGCTCTACGAGCAGTACTTC. As protein: CASSAKGQLYEQYF.

The J gene is TRBJ2-1, the V gene TRBV7-2, with a possible D match to TRBD2 (5 bases). Germline V CDR1 and CDR2: SGHTA, FQGNSA. Deletions cut 4 bases from V and 6 bases from J, with 10 bases between. CDR3 length: 13 amino acids. This chain's CDR3 is CASSSLAANEQFF. CDR3 coding DNA: TGTGCCAGCAGCTCCCTAGCAGCCAATGAGCAGTTCTTC. The variable domain in full, with the rest retrieved from reference TRBV7-2 and TRBJ2-1, is GAGVSQSPSNKVTEKGKDVELRCDPISGHTALYWYRQSLGQGLEFLIYFQGNSAPDKSGLPSDRFSAERTGGSVSTLTIQRTQQEDSAVYLCASSSLAANEQFFGPGTRLTVL.

This chain joins TRBV5-1 and TRBJ2-3, with a tentative D call TRBD2 (6 bases). CDR1 is SGHRS and CDR2 is YFSETQ in the germline V gene. V lost 2 bases and J 1 base, leaving 11 bases between the germline ends. The CDR3 contains 15 residues. The CDR3 nucleotides are TGCGCCAGCAGCTTTCTGGCGGGGCGCACAGATACGCAGTATTTT. This encodes CASSFLAGRTDTQYF.

This clonotype was picked up many times. The rearrangement joins TRBV15 to TRBJ1-2; D not certain. V shed 2 bases and J shed 7 bases, with 11 bases lying between them. Per the germline V gene, CDR1 is LNHNV and CDR2 is YYDKDF (reference sequence). CDR3 length: 13 residues. As DNA, the CDR3 is TGTGCCACCAGCAGACAGAGGCATAGTGGCTACACCTTC. Amino acids: CATSRQRHSGYTF.

There are many counts of this clonotype. The chain couples TRBV29-1 to TRBJ2-2; 7 bases are a match to TRBD1. V lost 7 bases and J lost 0; bases outside the gene matches: 5. CDR1 is SQVTM, CDR2 ANQGSEA, per germline. This CDR3 has 14 amino acids. CDR3 sequence: CSDKTGSNTGELFF. DNA for the CDR3: TGCAGCGACAAGACAGGGTCGAACACCGGGGAGCTGTTTTTT.

This rearrangement joins TRBV30 to TRBJ1-5, with D possibly matching TRBD1 (5 bases). Trimming took 0 bases from V and 2 from J, leaving 11 bases between them. This CDR3 is 15 amino acids long. CDR1 is GTSNPN and CDR2 is SVGIG in the germline V gene (reference sequence). This chain's CDR3 is CAWSVREGGNQPQHF. The CDR3 DNA follows: TGTGCCTGGAGTGTACGTGAAGGGGGCAATCAGCCCCAGCATTTT.

This clonotype was detected many times. V and J are TRBV29-1 and TRBJ1-1, with D unclear. Germline lookup yields CDR1 SQVTM and CDR2 ANQGSEA. Deletions cut 5 bases from V and 0 bases from J, with 7 bases between. CDR3 length equals 12 residues. CDR3 in DNA: TGCAGCGTTACACACCTGAACACTGAAGCTTTCTTT. Its protein is CSVTHLNTEAFF.

This clonotype was seen at least ten times. The chain is built from TRBV20-1 and TRBJ2-1; 10 bases align to TRBD2. The CDR3 spans 14 residues. The J segment lost 6 bases and the V segment lost 2 bases, leaving 4 bases of the junction unmatched. CDR1 is DFQATT, CDR2 SNEGSKA, per germline (reference sequence). CDR3 sequence (DNA): TGCAGTGCTAGACTAGCGGGAGTGCGCAATGAGCAGTTCTTC. Translating gives CSARLAGVRNEQFF.

This clonotype was observed at least ten times. The chain carries TRBV5-8 and TRBJ2-2; D is undetermined. The CDR3 totals 15 residues. Germline loops: CDR1 SGHTS, CDR2 YDEGEE. V was clipped by 4 bases and J by 5 bases, with 15 bases between them. The CDR3: CASSLQPPGTGELFF. The CDR3 coding sequence is TGTGCCAGCAGCCTACAACCCCCCGGGACCGGGGAGCTGTTTTTT.

This clonotype was detected ten times or more. This chain joins TRBV6-5 and TRBJ2-3; D not certain. Trimming took 0 bases from V and 5 from J, leaving 6 bases between them. Germline V gene data show CDR1 as MNHEY and CDR2 as SVGAGI. This CDR3 has 13 residues. CDR3 sequence: CASSYSLGDTQYF. CDR3 DNA sequence: TGTGCCAGCAGTTACTCGCTCGGAGATACGCAGTATTTT.

This clonotype was seen at least ten times. CDR3 sequence reads: CASGQYNEQFF. The CDR3 DNA reads TGTGCCAGCGGACAGTACAATGAGCAGTTCTTC. The chain is built from TRBV12-3 or TRBV12-4 and TRBJ2-1, with a weak D call TRBD1 (6 bases). The CDR3 extends over 11 amino acids. The V end was cut by 8 bases, the J end by 4 bases, with 6 bases between.

This clonotype was found many times. J is TRBJ2-7 and V is TRBV11-3; maybe TRBD2 (5 bases). Looked up from germline, CDR1 is SGHNT and CDR2 is YENEEA. This CDR3 is built from 11 residues. V was cut by 6 bases and J by 7 bases, with 10 bases left in between. CDR3: CASSEGFEQYF. CDR3 bases: TGTGCCAGCAGTGAGGGATTTGAGCAGTACTTC. Full variable domain (remainder filled in from reference TRBV11-3 and TRBJ2-7): EAGVVQSPRYKIIEKKQPVAFWCNPISGHNTLYWYLQNLGQGPELLIRYENEEAVDDSQLPKDRFSAERLKGVDSTLKIQPAELGDSAVYLCASSEGFEQYFGPGTRLTVT.

Many counts were recorded for this clonotype. V gene TRBV2 combines with J gene TRBJ1-4; TRBD1 matches 7 bases. The CDR3 consists of 13 residues. Germline-derived CDR1 and CDR2 are SNHLY and FYNNEI. The trim removed 6 bases at V and 3 bases at J, leaving 1 base unmatched. The CDR3 region has the DNA TGTGCCAGCAGCGACAGGGCTAATGAAAAACTGTTTTTT. Amino acids: CASSDRANEKLFF.

This clonotype was seen many times. The rearrangement uses TRBV3-1 and TRBJ2-1; D remains unclear. The CDR3 spans 14 residues. Germline V gene sequence: CDR1 LGHDT, CDR2 YNNKEL (reference sequence). Trimming took 7 bases from V and 5 from J, leaving 15 bases between them. CDR3 bases: TGTGCCAGCAAGACGGTCAGTTCTCACAATGAGCAGTTCTTC. Residues: CASKTVSSHNEQFF.